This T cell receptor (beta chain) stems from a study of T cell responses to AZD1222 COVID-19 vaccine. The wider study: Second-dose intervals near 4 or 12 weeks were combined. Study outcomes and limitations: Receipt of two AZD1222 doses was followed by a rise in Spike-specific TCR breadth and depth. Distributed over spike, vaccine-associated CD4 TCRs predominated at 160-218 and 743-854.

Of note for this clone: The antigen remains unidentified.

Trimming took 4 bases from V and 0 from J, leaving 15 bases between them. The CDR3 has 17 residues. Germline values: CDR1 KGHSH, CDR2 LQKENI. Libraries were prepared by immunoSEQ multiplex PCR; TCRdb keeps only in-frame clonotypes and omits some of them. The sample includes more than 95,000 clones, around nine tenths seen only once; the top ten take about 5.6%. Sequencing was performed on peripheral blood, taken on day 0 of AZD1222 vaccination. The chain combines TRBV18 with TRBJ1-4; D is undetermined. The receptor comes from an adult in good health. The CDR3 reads CASSLFYPGATNEKLFF. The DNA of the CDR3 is TGTGCCAGCTCACTATTCTACCCCGGTGCAACTAATGAAAAACTGTTTTTT.